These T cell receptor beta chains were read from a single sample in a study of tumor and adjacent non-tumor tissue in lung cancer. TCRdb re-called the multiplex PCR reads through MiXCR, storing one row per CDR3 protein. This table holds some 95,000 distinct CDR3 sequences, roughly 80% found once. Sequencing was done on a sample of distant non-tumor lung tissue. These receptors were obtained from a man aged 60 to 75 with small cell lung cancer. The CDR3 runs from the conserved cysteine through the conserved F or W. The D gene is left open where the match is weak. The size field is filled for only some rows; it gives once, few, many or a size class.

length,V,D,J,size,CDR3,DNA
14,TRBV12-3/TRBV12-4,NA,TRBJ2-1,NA,CARSLAGSANEQFF,TGCGCCAGAAGTTTAGCCGGGAGCGCTAATGAGCAGTTCTTC
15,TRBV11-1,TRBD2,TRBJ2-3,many,CASSLQAGSTDTQYF,TGTGCCAGCAGCTTACAAGCGGGGAGCACAGATACGCAGTATTTT
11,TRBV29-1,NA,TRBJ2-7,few,CNVSTSDEQYF,TGCAACGTCTCGACCTCGGATGAGCAGTACTTC
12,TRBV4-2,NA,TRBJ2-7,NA,CTSSQDGREQYF,TGTACCAGCAGCCAAGATGGTAGGGAGCAGTATTTC
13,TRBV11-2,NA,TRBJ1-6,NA,CASSDARGLTLHF,TGTGCCAGCAGCGACGCCAGGGGTCTGACCCTCCACTTT
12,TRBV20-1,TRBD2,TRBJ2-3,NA,CSAKLAGETHYF,TGCAGTGCTAAACTAGCGGGAGAAACTCATTATTTT
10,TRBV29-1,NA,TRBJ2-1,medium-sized,CSVADSQQFF,TGCAGCGTTGCAGACTCGCAGCAGTTCTTC
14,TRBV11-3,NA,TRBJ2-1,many,CASSLTGGYNEQFF,TGTGCCAGCAGCTTGACCGGAGGGTACAATGAGCAGTTCTTC
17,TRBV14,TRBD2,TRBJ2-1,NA,CASSQIGSGSSYNEQFF,TGTGCCAGCAGCCAGATCGGAAGCGGGAGCTCCTATAATGAGCAGTTCTTC
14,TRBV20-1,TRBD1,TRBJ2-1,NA,CSAGTGIEKDEQFF,TGCAGTGCTGGGACAGGGATAGAAAAGGATGAGCAGTTCTTC
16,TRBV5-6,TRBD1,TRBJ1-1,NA,CASNLTSGTANAEAFF,TGTGCCAGCAACTTGACCTCCGGGACAGCGAACGCTGAAGCTTTCTTT
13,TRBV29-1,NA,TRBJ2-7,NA,CSARGRVSYKQYF,TGCAGCGCGAGGGGCAGGGTCTCTTACAAGCAGTACTTC
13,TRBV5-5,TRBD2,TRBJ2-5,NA,CASSLGLAGAQYF,TGCGCCAGCAGCCTGGGACTAGCGGGAGCCCAGTACTTC
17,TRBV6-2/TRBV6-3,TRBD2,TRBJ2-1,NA,CASSYAGSGRVVNEQFF,TGTGCAAGCAGTTACGCTGGAAGCGGGAGGGTCGTAAATGAGCAGTTCTTC
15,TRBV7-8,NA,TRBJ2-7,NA,CASNTASGRAYEQYF,TGTGCCAGCAACACTGCGAGCGGAAGGGCCTACGAGCAGTACTTC
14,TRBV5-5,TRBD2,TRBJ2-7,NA,CAGNPWTSGYEQYF,TGTGCCGGCAACCCTTGGACTAGCGGCTACGAGCAGTACTTC